This TCR beta chain was recorded in a study of T-cell memory formation after mild COVID-19. TCRdb fed the 5' RACE reads into MiXCR, producing one record per CDR3 protein. The data show about 470,000 distinct CDR3 sequences, about 23% seen once. The CDR3 contains 17 residues. From germline, CDR1 is MGHDK and CDR2 SYGVNS. Trimming shortened V by 3 bases and J by 0 bases, and 12 bases separated the two germline ends. About this clonotype itself: The target antigen is unknown.

Study results and caveats: Memory sampled before infection contained some responding clones, suggesting cross-reactive memory joined. CD4+ contracting clones were found mainly in CM and EM, and CD8+ ones in EMRA.

This TCR derives from an adult woman who had mild COVID-19 (a few samples of this study predate the infection). Cell type and time point are not known. Material for sequencing was PBMCs or a T cell subset sorted from them (not recorded which). V and J are TRBV25-1 and TRBJ1-6; maybe TRBD1 (5 bases). CDR3 DNA: TGTGCCAGCAGTGAGGGACTCAGGACCTCCTATAATTCACCCCTCCACTTT. It is translated as CASSEGLRTSYNSPLHF.